The 27 T cell receptor beta chains reported below all come from one sample, sequenced in a study of shared clonotypes between healthy human individuals. Assay used: immunoSEQ multiplex PCR; TCRdb lists only in-frame clones, some missing. The sample carries about 490,000 clones, about 82% recorded once. The sequenced material came from PBMCs. All receptors derive from a woman aged 40 to 49 in good health. Some clones in this sample may be carry-over from other donors' samples.

In the case of this clone: A much larger clone lies one base from this, so it may be a read error. Other DNA variants within this sample encode the same CDR3. The chain links TRBV27 to TRBJ1-2; D is possibly TRBD1 (5 bases). The CDR3 runs 13 residues. Trimming took 5 bases from V and 3 from J, leaving 10 bases between them. Germline CDR1 reads MNHEY; CDR2 reads SMNVEV (reference sequence). CDR3 sequence reads: CASSRTGDYGYTF. In DNA, the CDR3 is TGTGCCAGCAGTCGCACGGGGGACTATGGCTACACCTTC.

The chain carries TRBV28 and TRBJ2-7, with TRBD2 matching over 11 bases. V shed 11 bases and J 4 bases; nucleotides not matched to a gene: 10. The germline gives CDR1 MDHEN, CDR2 SYDVKM. The CDR3 spans 14 residues. As DNA, the CDR3 is TGTGCCGGCTCACTAGCGGGAGCCTCGTACGAGCAGTACTTC. Its protein is CAGSLAGASYEQYF.

V usage is TRBV2 and J usage is TRBJ2-1; 7 nucleotides agree with TRBD2. Germline values: CDR1 SNHLY, CDR2 FYNNEI. With 6 bases clipped from V and 4 bases from J, the junction kept 6 bases outside the gene matches. The CDR3 runs 14 residues. Here the CDR3 reads CASRRDYPYNEQFF. CDR3 nucleotide sequence: TGTGCCAGCAGAAGGGACTACCCATACAATGAGCAGTTCTTC.

The chain links TRBV9 to TRBJ1-2; 7 bases map to TRBD1. V lost 3 bases and J lost 5; bases outside the gene matches: 4. Germline V gives CDR1 SGDLS, CDR2 YYNGEE. CDR3 size: 13 residues. The DNA for the CDR3 is TGTGCCAGCAGCGACAGGGGTCGGTATGGCTACACCTTC. Its translation is CASSDRGRYGYTF.

The J gene is TRBJ2-5, the V gene TRBV15; TRBD2 matches at 10 bases. This CDR3 spans 14 amino acids. V lost 4 bases, J lost 2 bases, and 1 base stayed unmatched. Germline CDR1 reads LNHNV; CDR2 reads YYDKDF (reference sequence). CDR3 bases: TGTGCCACCAGCAAGCGGGAGGGGCAAGAGACCCAGTACTTC. It encodes CATSKREGQETQYF.

CDR3 DNA sequence: TGTGCCAGCAGTGAAGCGCCCAGCACCTATAGCAATCAGCCCCAGCATTTT. Translation: CASSEAPSTYSNQPQHF. This rearrangement joins TRBV6-1 to TRBJ1-5; D remains ambiguous. V was trimmed by 0 bases and J by 0 bases, leaving 12 bases between them. CDR1 is MNHNS, CDR2 SASEGT, per germline. The CDR3 contains 17 residues.

The J gene is TRBJ2-7, the V gene TRBV5-1; the D gene is possibly TRBD2 (6 bases). The CDR3 has 15 amino acids. The V gene's germline CDR1 is SGHRS and CDR2 YFSETQ. Trimming stripped 4 bases from V and 0 bases from J, with 14 bases between. The chain's CDR3 is CASSPPGGISYEQYF. The CDR3 nucleotides read TGCGCCAGCAGCCCCCCCGGGGGTATCTCCTACGAGCAGTACTTC.

This chain uses TRBV7-2 with TRBJ1-1; D not resolved. CDR1 is SGHTA, CDR2 FQGNSA, per germline. This CDR3 contains 13 residues. The V gene lost 5 bases and the J gene lost 3 bases, with 10 bases spanning the gap. The CDR3 region has the DNA TGTGCCAGCAGCCCCCACAGAGACACTGAAGCTTTCTTT. The encoded protein is CASSPHRDTEAFF. Full variable domain (missing parts from reference TRBV7-2 and TRBJ1-1): GAGVSQSPSNKVTEKGKDVELRCDPISGHTALYWYRQSLGQGLEFLIYFQGNSAPDKSGLPSDRFSAERTGGSVSTLTIQRTQQEDSAVYLCASSPHRDTEAFFGQGTRLTVV.

The chain combines TRBV7-3 with TRBJ2-1, with no clear D. CDR3 size: 12 residues. V was cut by 4 bases and J by 5 bases, with 6 bases left in between. Germline V gene data show CDR1 as SGHTA and CDR2 as FQGTGA. CDR3 in amino acids: CASSSGNNEQFF. The CDR3 DNA reads as TGTGCCAGCAGCTCTGGGAACAATGAGCAGTTCTTC.

This clone was detected only once. The CDR3 DNA sequence: TGTGCCAGCAGCCAAGACGGCGGGAGCTACAATGAGCAGTTCTTC. Protein product: CASSQDGGSYNEQFF. The chain couples TRBV4-2 to TRBJ2-1; 7 positions match TRBD2. Germline values: CDR1 LGHNA, CDR2 YNFKEQ. Trimming took 0 bases from V and 3 from J; bases not matched to a gene: 2. The CDR3 runs 15 residues.

The J gene is TRBJ2-1, the V gene TRBV18, with D hard to call. The ends were cut back, 4 bases at V and 7 bases at J, with 11 bases in the middle. The CDR3 runs 13 residues. Germline lookup yields CDR1 KGHSH and CDR2 LQKENI. The CDR3, as DNA: TGTGCCAGCTCACTCGATCTTGGAAATGAGCAGTTCTTC. It encodes CASSLDLGNEQFF.

The J gene is TRBJ1-1, the V gene TRBV7-2, with 7 bases lining up with TRBD1. This CDR3 comprises 14 residues. V dropped 1 base and J dropped 7; count of bases not matched to a gene: 6. Germline CDR1 is SGHTA and CDR2 is FQGNSA. CDR3 DNA sequence: TGTGCCAGCAGCTTAGAAGGGGGCCGAGGTGAAGCTTTCTTT. Protein sequence: CASSLEGGRGEAFF.

V usage is TRBV6-1 and J usage is TRBJ2-3; 7 positions agree with TRBD2. Germline loops: CDR1 MNHNS, CDR2 SASEGT. This CDR3 has 14 amino acids. V shed 7 bases and J 7 bases; nucleotides not matched to a gene: 11. In DNA form, the CDR3 reads TGTGCCAGCACAACTTCCGGACTAGAGAATACGCAGTATTTT. Translation: CASTTSGLENTQYF.

This clone was seen repeatedly, ten times or more. The V call is TRBV2, the J call TRBJ2-7; the D gene is possibly TRBD2 (6 bases). The V end lost 8 bases, the J end lost 5 bases, and 19 bases lay between the germline ends. The CDR3 extends over 14 amino acids. Germline CDR1 reads SNHLY; CDR2 reads FYNNEI. The CDR3, as DNA: TGTGCCAGCGAGTTCGGAGGGGATAGGAACGAGCAGTACTTC. This gives the protein CASEFGGDRNEQYF.

The V and J genes are TRBV19 and TRBJ1-2; 7 bases map to TRBD1. The CDR3 contains 15 residues. The germline V gene has CDR1 LNHDA and CDR2 SQIVND (reference sequence). J gave up 3 bases and V 4 bases, and 8 bases lay outside the gene matches. CDR3 nucleotides: TGTGCCAGTAGTACACCGGGACAGTCGGACTATGGCTACACCTTC. This sequence encodes CASSTPGQSDYGYTF.

This clone was seen once. The rearrangement links TRBV6-6 to TRBJ2-7; TRBD2 matches at 7 bases. This CDR3 is 12 amino acids long. The germline CDR1 and CDR2 sequences are MNHNY and SVGAGI (reference sequence). V shed 5 bases and J 7 bases; nucleotides not matched to a gene: 5. The CDR3 loop reads CASSPGRLEQYF. The CDR3 nucleotides read TGTGCCAGCAGTCCCGGGAGGTTAGAGCAGTACTTC.

The rearrangement uses TRBV28 and TRBJ2-5; D might be TRBD2 (5 bases). The J call may not be correct, given that the DNA end is closer to TRBJ2-7. Germline CDR1 and CDR2: MDHEN and SYDVKM. This CDR3 comprises 14 residues. The CDR3 loop reads CATLGRAFAYEQYF. CDR3 coding DNA: TGTGCCACCCTTGGGCGGGCCTTCGCCTACGAGCAGTACTTC.

Many counts were recorded for this clone. J is TRBJ2-6 and V is TRBV6-4; TRBD2 might be the D (6 bases). From germline, CDR1 is MRHNA and CDR2 SNTAGT. V gave up 2 bases and J gave up 0 bases, with 11 bases separating them. CDR3 size: 17 residues. CDR3 DNA sequence: TGTGCCAGCAGTGACATGGGGGGACTCTCTGGGGCCAACGTCCTGACTTTC. Translation: CASSDMGGLSGANVLTF.

The chain combines TRBV27 with TRBJ2-1; 7 bases agree with TRBD2. This CDR3 has 14 amino acids. V was clipped by 6 bases and J by 5 bases; unmatched bases: 7. Germline CDR1 is MNHEY and CDR2 is SMNVEV (reference sequence). In DNA form, the CDR3 reads TGTGCCAGCAGACGACAACTAGCGAACAATGAGCAGTTCTTC. Translating gives CASRRQLANNEQFF.

As regards this clone: This likely reflects a read error, since a far larger clone is one base away. The CDR3 sequence is CASRRSGRDYYSYNERFF. The CDR3 nucleotides read TGTGCCAGCAGACGTAGCGGGAGGGATTACTATTCCTACAATGAGCGGTTCTTC. V gene TRBV5-6 combines with J gene TRBJ2-1, with 11 bases identical to TRBD2. This CDR3 region has 18 residues. Germline CDR1 SGHDT, CDR2 YYEEEE.

V gene TRBV5-1 combines with J gene TRBJ1-5, with 7 nucleotides matching TRBD1. Per the germline V gene, CDR1 is SGHRS and CDR2 is YFSETQ. The length of the CDR3 is 15 residues. Trimming at V came to 2 bases and at J to 3 bases, leaving 5 bases not matched to a gene. In DNA form, the CDR3 reads TGCGCCAGCAGCTTAACGACAGGGTCCAATCAGCCCCAGCATTTT. It is translated as CASSLTTGSNQPQHF.

This rearrangement joins TRBV10-3 to TRBJ2-3, with 11 bases aligning to TRBD1. This CDR3 has 14 amino acids. V gave up 10 bases and J gave up 3 bases; unmatched junction bases: 6. Germline assignment: CDR1 ENHRY and CDR2 SYGVKD. For the CDR3, the DNA is TGTGCCACTGGGGACAGGGGGTCAACAGATACGCAGTATTTT. Translated, it gives CATGDRGSTDTQYF.

The gene calls are TRBV28 and TRBJ1-1, with D perhaps matching TRBD1 (6 bases). The V end was cut by 6 bases, the J end by 1 base, with 15 bases between. Per germline, CDR1 MDHEN and CDR2 SYDVKM. This CDR3 is 15 amino acids long. CDR3 in amino acids: CASRKGGLRNTEAFF. DNA of the CDR3: TGTGCCAGCAGAAAGGGGGGTCTTAGGAACACTGAAGCTTTCTTT.

In this sample, this clone turned up many times. This chain joins TRBV2 and TRBJ2-5; the D gene could be TRBD1 or TRBD2 (5 bases each). Per the germline V gene, CDR1 is SNHLY and CDR2 is FYNNEI. This CDR3 has 13 amino acids. Trimming cost V 4 bases and J 4 bases, with 10 bases left between them. This CDR3 is CASSVLGRETQYF. The DNA of the CDR3 is TGTGCCAGCAGTGTGTTGGGACGAGAGACCCAGTACTTC. Looking up the rest from reference TRBV2 and TRBJ2-5 gives the full variable domain: EPEVTQTPSHQVTQMGQEVILRCVPISNHLYFYWYRQILGQKVEFLVSFYNNEISEKSEIFDDQFSVERPDGSNFTLKIRSTKLEDSAMYFCASSVLGRETQYFGPGTRLLVL.

Of note for this clone: The same CDR3 can be traced to other DNA sequences in this sample. The chain uses TRBV10-3 and TRBJ2-7, with TRBD2 matching 9 bases. The V gene end was trimmed by 0 bases and the J gene end by 1 base; junction bases not matched to a gene: 4. The CDR3 sequence is 16 residues long. From germline, CDR1 is ENHRY and CDR2 SYGVKD. The CDR3 protein is CAISESVTSGSYEQYF. In nucleotides, the CDR3 is TGTGCCATCAGTGAGTCTGTGACTAGCGGTTCCTACGAGCAGTACTTC.

About this clone itself: The conserved phenylalanine or tryptophan normally closing the CDR3 is absent here, so this likely arose from a read error. V usage is TRBV7-9 and J usage is TRBJ1-2; TRBD1 aligns across 12 bases. The length of the CDR3 is 17 residues. The germline CDR1 and CDR2 sequences are SEHNR and FQNEAQ (reference sequence). With 5 bases clipped from V and 7 bases from J, the junction kept 14 bases outside the gene matches. The CDR3 loop is CASSPPPGQGARGGYTL. The CDR3 DNA reads as TGTGCCAGCAGCCCCCCTCCGGGACAGGGGGCGCGGGGTGGCTACACCCTC.

This clone has only a few counts. The chain couples TRBV18 to TRBJ2-5; D is unclear. Between the trimmed V and J ends, which lost 0 bases and 2 bases, there was a span of 7 bases. The CDR3 has 14 residues. Germline-derived CDR1 and CDR2 are KGHSH and LQKENI. DNA for the CDR3: TGTGCCAGCTCACCACCCTCAACTCAAGAGACCCAGTACTTC. Translated: CASSPPSTQETQYF.